Listed below are T cell receptor beta chains from one sample, sequenced in a study of regulatory T cells in long-lasting Graves disease. TCRdb fed the multiplex PCR reads into MiXCR, producing one record per CDR3 protein. This table holds around 330,000 distinct CDR3 sequences, 18% found once. The source material was peripheral blood mononuclear cells (PBMCs), sampled at new diagnosis, from a patient treated with antithyroid drugs. All receptors come from a female donor with Graves disease. The CDR3 runs from the conserved cysteine through the conserved F or W. The D gene is left open where the match is weak. Expanded clones get a size class; other rows say once, few or many, or leave the size out.

clone_size	d_call	v_call	j_call	cdr3_nt	cdr3_aa
many	TRBD2	TRBV9	TRBJ2-7	TGTGCCAGCAGCGTAGAAGGCGGGGGATCCTACGAGCAGTACTTC	CASSVEGGGSYEQYF
many	-	TRBV2	TRBJ2-7	TGTGCCAGTCGCGACGAAAACTACGAGCAGTACTTC	CASRDENYEQYF
few	TRBD2	TRBV29-1	TRBJ2-1	TGCAGCGCAACTGGGACTAGCGATTACAATGAGCAGCTCTTC	CSATGTSDYNEQLF
-	-	TRBV27	TRBJ1-6	TGTGCCAGCAGTTTAACCCCGAATTCACCCCTCCACTTT	CASSLTPNSPLHF
many	-	TRBV3-1	TRBJ1-1	TGTGCCAGCAGCCATCTAACGGGGAACACTGAAGCTTTCTTT	CASSHLTGNTEAFF
many	TRBD2	TRBV11-3	TRBJ2-1	TGTGCCAGCAGCTTAGGTCGGCGGGAGGTTAGCGATGAGCAGTTCTTC	CASSLGRREVSDEQFF
many	TRBD1	TRBV28	TRBJ1-5	TGTGCCAGCAGCCAGGGGGGGGGTAATCCCCAGCATTTT	CASSQGGGNPQHF
many	TRBD2	TRBV19	TRBJ2-7	TGTGCCAGTAGTAGGCGGGAGGCGTACGAGCAGTACTTC	CASSRREAYEQYF
-	-	TRBV2	TRBJ1-2	TGTGCCAGCAGGTTCGGGACGGCGAACTATGGCTACACCTTC	CASRFGTANYGYTF
few	TRBD1	TRBV28	TRBJ2-7	TGTGCCAGCTCGACAGGGATCCCATACGAGCAGTACTTC	CASSTGIPYEQYF
few	TRBD1	TRBV6-2/TRBV6-3	TRBJ2-7	TGTGCCAGCAGCTACGTCCTAGGACAGGGGACCAATTCCGGCCACGAGCAGTACTTC	CASSYVLGQGTNSGHEQYF
many	-	TRBV28	TRBJ1-5	TGTGCCAGCAGTTGGGCAGATAGCAATCAGCCCCAGCATTTT	CASSWADSNQPQHF
-	TRBD2	TRBV28	TRBJ2-1	TGTGCCAGCAGTCTAGCGGGAGTGTCTAGTGAGCAGTTCTTC	CASSLAGVSSEQFF
-	TRBD2	TRBV4-1	TRBJ2-3	TGCGCCAGCAGCCAAACCAGCGGGGGTAGCACAGATACGCAGTATTTT	CASSQTSGGSTDTQYF
many	TRBD2	TRBV3-1	TRBJ2-5	TGTGCCAGCAGCTACCAGGGACTAGCTTTGGTGACCCAGTACTTC	CASSYQGLALVTQYF
many	-	TRBV3-1	TRBJ2-7	TGTGCCAGCAGCCAAGAACGGACGGGTGAGCAGTACTTC	CASSQERTGEQYF
many	TRBD1	TRBV27	TRBJ1-4	TGTGCCAGCAGTAGGACAGGTGAAGAAAAACTGTTTTTT	CASSRTGEEKLFF
few	-	TRBV10-2	TRBJ2-1	TGCGCCAGCAGTGAGTTTAGCGGAACCTACAATGAGCAGTTCTTC	CASSEFSGTYNEQFF
many	TRBD2	TRBV20-1	TRBJ2-3	TGCAGTGCTCTAGGACTAGCGGGAGATACGCAGTATTTT	CSALGLAGDTQYF
many	-	TRBV12-3/TRBV12-4	TRBJ2-1	TGTGCCAGCAGGGCTCGGGCGGACCTCCAAAATCACAATGAGCAGTTCTTC	CASRARADLQNHNEQFF